Following are 20 T cell receptor beta chains from one sample sequenced in a study of cytomegalovirus exposure and HLA in healthy donors. The PCR was carried out with 60 Vbeta primers and 13 Jbeta primers. Profiled with immunoSEQ multiplex PCR; TCRdb holds only in-frame clones, not every one. The table records 110,000 to 150,000 clones, around 72% of them present only once. The sequenced material came from PBMCs. The source of these receptors is a man aged 40-49 years in good health and CMV-seronegative.

V gene TRBV6-5 combines with J gene TRBJ1-5; possibly TRBD1 for D (5 bases). This CDR3 is 14 amino acids long. Germline V gene lookup returns CDR1 MNHEY and CDR2 SVGAGI. The V end lost 6 bases, the J end lost 2 bases, and 11 bases lay between the germline ends. CDR3 nucleotides: TGTGCCAGCAGAATCAGGGATGGCAATCAGCCCCAGCATTTT. Encoded protein: CASRIRDGNQPQHF.

J is TRBJ2-1 and V is TRBV7-3; 8 nucleotides agree with TRBD2. The V and J ends lost 5 bases and 4 bases, in that order; junction bases with no gene match: 7. The CDR3 has 15 residues. Looked up from germline, CDR1 is SGHTA and CDR2 is FQGTGA. The CDR3 DNA is TGTGCCAGCAGCCCCCAAAGCGGGGGATACAATGAGCAGTTCTTC. Its translation is CASSPQSGGYNEQFF.

This chain uses TRBV7-8 with TRBJ1-1, with TRBD1 identical over 9 bases. V lost 5 bases, J lost 1 base, and 8 bases stayed unmatched. Germline V gene data show CDR1 as SGHVS and CDR2 as FQNEAQ. The CDR3 runs to 16 residues. Written as DNA, the CDR3 is TGTGCCAGCAGCCCAAGGACAGGGGTCCAGAACACTGAAGCTTTCTTT. It yields the protein CASSPRTGVQNTEAFF.

This clone was picked up a small number of times. This chain connects TRBV11-3 to TRBJ2-2; D is possibly TRBD2 (5 bases). The CDR3 has 14 residues. The germline V gene encodes CDR1 SGHNT and CDR2 YENEEA. V gave up 0 bases and J gave up 4 bases, with 6 bases separating them. The CDR3 DNA reads as TGTGCCAGCAGCTTAGACGGGGTCACCGGGGAGCTGTTTTTT. Translated: CASSLDGVTGELFF.

The chain links TRBV7-9 to TRBJ1-2; D is possibly TRBD1 (6 bases). CDR1 is SEHNR, CDR2 FQNEAQ, per germline (reference sequence). Trimming left V 1 base short and J 1 base short, with 16 bases between. The CDR3 has 17 residues. DNA for the CDR3: TGTGCCAGCAGCTTAGGACAGCCCAGGGGATATAACTATGGCTACACCTTC. Its translation is CASSLGQPRGYNYGYTF. The full variable domain, in which reference TRBV7-9 and TRBJ1-2 provide the parts outside the CDR3, is DTGVSQNPRHKITKRGQNVTFRCDPISEHNRLYWYRQTLGQGPEFLTYFQNEAQLEKSRLLSDRFSAERPKGSFSTLEIQRTEQGDSAMYLCASSLGQPRGYNYGYTFGSGTRLTVV.

V gene TRBV27 combines with J gene TRBJ1-2; D perhaps matches TRBD1 (5 bases). V lost 3 bases, J lost 7 bases, and 18 bases lay in between. CDR1 is MNHEY, CDR2 SMNVEV, per germline (reference sequence). The CDR3 sequence is 15 residues long. The CDR3, as DNA: TGTGCCAGCAGTTTGGAGGCCGGGGGAAATAGTGGCTACACCTTC. Translation: CASSLEAGGNSGYTF.

The V gene is TRBV6-1, the J gene TRBJ2-5; 11 bases are a match to TRBD1. CDR3 length: 14 amino acids. Trimming at V came to 5 bases and at J to 5 bases, leaving 4 bases not matched to a gene. CDR1 and CDR2 (germline): MNHNS, SASEGT. The CDR3 reads CASSLDRGPETQYF. CDR3 sequence (DNA): TGTGCCAGCAGTTTGGACAGGGGGCCTGAGACCCAGTACTTC.

The rearrangement uses TRBV4-1 and TRBJ2-7, with TRBD2 matching 10 bases. Germline loops: CDR1 MGHRA, CDR2 YSYEKL. The CDR3 spans 15 residues. V shed 6 bases, J shed 5 bases, and the junction held 10 bases outside the gene matches. The CDR3 region is CASSPYGTSVDEQYF. The CDR3 coding sequence is TGCGCCAGCAGTCCTTATGGGACTAGCGTGGACGAGCAGTACTTC.

The chain is built from TRBV7-9 and TRBJ2-6; 8 positions match TRBD1. V was pared by 5 bases and J by 0 bases, with 9 bases of the junction left unmatched. CDR1 and CDR2 from the germline V gene are SEHNR and FQNEAQ (reference sequence). The CDR3 has 18 residues. Written as DNA, the CDR3 is TGTGCCAGCAGCGTAACCAGGGGGCAGAGCTCTGGGGCCAACGTCCTGACTTTC. Encoded protein: CASSVTRGQSSGANVLTF.

The chain joins TRBV12-5 to TRBJ2-2, with D perhaps matching TRBD1 (6 bases). The V end was cut by 1 base, the J end by 5 bases, with 17 bases between. This CDR3 is built from 17 residues. The germline V gene has CDR1 LGHNT and CDR2 FRNRAP. The CDR3 region is CASGLDETGRGTGELFF. In DNA, the CDR3 is TGTGCTAGTGGTTTGGATGAGACAGGTCGGGGAACCGGGGAGCTGTTTTTT.

As concerns this clone: At one end, the junction sequence differs from germline, possibly due to a read error. V usage is TRBV10-2 and J usage is TRBJ1-5; TRBD1 agrees at 8 bases. Germline V gene sequence: CDR1 WSHSY, CDR2 SAAADI. The CDR3 runs to 15 residues. The CDR3 DNA reads TGCGCCAGCAGTTTGACAGGGGCACTCAATCAGCCCCAGAATTTT. Protein product: CASSLTGALNQPQNF.

The chain has TRBV4-1 and TRBJ1-5; D is undetermined. The CDR3 spans 16 residues. CDR1 is MGHRA, CDR2 YSYEKL, per germline. The V and J ends lost 4 bases and 6 bases respectively, with 19 bases between them. The CDR3, as DNA: TGCGCCAGCAGCCTAGGAAGAGAGGGAAGGAGTCAGCCCCAGCATTTT. It codes for CASSLGREGRSQPQHF.

This clone was counted a few times. This chain links TRBV2 with TRBJ2-3; possibly TRBD2 for D (6 bases). The germline V gene encodes CDR1 SNHLY and CDR2 FYNNEI. CDR3 length equals 15 residues. Trimming shortened V by 3 bases and J by 0 bases, and 10 bases separated the two germline ends. Here the CDR3 DNA reads TGTGCCAGCAGTGAGGGACTCTCTAGCACAGATACGCAGTATTTT. Translation gives CASSEGLSSTDTQYF.

The chain has TRBV12-5 and TRBJ1-5; D not certain. The ends were cut back, 7 bases at V and 0 bases at J, with 13 bases in the middle. Germline V gene data show CDR1 as LGHNT and CDR2 as FRNRAP. This CDR3 has 15 amino acids. The CDR3 loop reads CASVLFGLSNQPQHF. The CDR3 DNA reads TGTGCTAGTGTGTTGTTTGGCCTTAGCAATCAGCCCCAGCATTTT.

Regarding this clone: This same CDR3 is encoded by further DNA sequences in the sample. CDR3 loop: CASSLGSQPQHF. In DNA form, the CDR3 reads TGTGCCAGCAGCTTAGGTAGTCAGCCCCAGCATTTT. V gene TRBV7-2 combines with J gene TRBJ1-5; D unresolved. The length of the CDR3 is 12 residues. Germline V gives CDR1 SGHTA, CDR2 FQGNSA. Trimming cost V 1 base and J 6 bases, with 4 bases left between them.

The V and J genes are TRBV6-5 and TRBJ2-3; D gene ambiguous. The CDR3 covers 14 residues. V was trimmed by 2 bases and J by 3 bases, leaving 9 bases between them. From germline, CDR1 is MNHEY and CDR2 SVGAGI. The CDR3 region has the DNA TGTGCCAGCAGTTACCTGGCCTCGACAGATACGCAGTATTTT. It codes for CASSYLASTDTQYF.

This clone was detected only a few times. The chain links TRBV5-1 to TRBJ1-1; unclear D gene. V was shortened by 3 bases and J by 0 bases, with 6 bases between the two germline ends. Germline values: CDR1 SGHRS, CDR2 YFSETQ. The CDR3 sequence is 13 residues long. DNA for the CDR3: TGCGCCAGCAGCTGGGAGATGAACACTGAAGCTTTCTTT. Encoded protein: CASSWEMNTEAFF.

This clone was seen once. This chain links TRBV6-6 with TRBJ1-4; TRBD1 matches 7 bases. Losses at the gene ends were 2 bases for V and 8 bases for J; bases not matched to a gene: 8. Germline assignment: CDR1 MNHNY and CDR2 SVGAGI (reference sequence). The CDR3 consists of 15 residues. Here the CDR3 reads CASSYGRQGDEKLFF. DNA for the CDR3: TGTGCCAGCAGTTACGGCCGACAGGGAGACGAAAAACTGTTTTTT.

This chain connects TRBV10-3 to TRBJ1-1, with 7 bases fitting TRBD1. The V gene's germline CDR1 is ENHRY and CDR2 SYGVKD. This CDR3 spans 14 amino acids. The trim removed 6 bases at V and 4 bases at J, leaving 8 bases unmatched. The DNA of the CDR3 is TGTGCCATCAGACACAGGGGAGTGAGCACTGAAGCTTTCTTT. Amino acid sequence: CAIRHRGVSTEAFF.

The chain has TRBV7-9 and TRBJ2-7, with D possibly TRBD2 on 5 matching bases. CDR1 and CDR2 from the germline V gene are SEHNR and FQNEAQ (reference sequence). V lost 2 bases and J 1 base, leaving 15 bases between the germline ends. This CDR3 has 16 amino acids. The CDR3 DNA is TGTGCCAGCAGCTTACAGGTACTAGGTCGTTCCTACGAGCAGTACTTC. It encodes CASSLQVLGRSYEQYF.